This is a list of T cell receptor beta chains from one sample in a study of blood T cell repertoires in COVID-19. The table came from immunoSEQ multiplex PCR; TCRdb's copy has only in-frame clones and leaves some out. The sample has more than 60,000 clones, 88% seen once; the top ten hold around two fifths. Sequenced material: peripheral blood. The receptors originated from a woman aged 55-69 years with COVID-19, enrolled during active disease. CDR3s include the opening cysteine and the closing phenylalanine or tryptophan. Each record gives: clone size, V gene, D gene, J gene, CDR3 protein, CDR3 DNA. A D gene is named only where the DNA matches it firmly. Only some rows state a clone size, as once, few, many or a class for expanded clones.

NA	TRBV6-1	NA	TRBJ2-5	CASSEGVAGFQETQYF	TGTGCCAGCAGTGAAGGGGTTGCAGGGTTCCAAGAGACCCAGTACTTC
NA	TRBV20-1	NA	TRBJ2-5	CSASTGKETQYF	TGCAGTGCTAGTACAGGAAAGGAGACCCAGTACTTC
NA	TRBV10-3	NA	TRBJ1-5	CAIRGSSGQPQHF	TGTGCCATCAGGGGCTCTTCAGGTCAGCCCCAGCATTTT
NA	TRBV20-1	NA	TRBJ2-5	CSAGSQETQYF	TGCAGTGCCGGGAGCCAAGAGACCCAGTACTTC
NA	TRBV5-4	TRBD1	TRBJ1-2	CASSSDREYGYTF	TGTGCCAGCAGCTCAGACAGGGAGTATGGCTACACCTTC
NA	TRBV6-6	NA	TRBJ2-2	CASSYSEEYGELFF	TGTGCCAGCAGTTACTCTGAGGAATACGGGGAGCTGTTTTTT
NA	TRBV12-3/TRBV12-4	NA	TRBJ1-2	CASSGFEGGYTF	TGTGCCAGCAGTGGGTTCGAGGGAGGCTACACCTTC
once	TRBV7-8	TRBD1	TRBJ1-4	CASSTDRVTNEKLFF	TGTGCCAGCAGCACCGACAGGGTAACTAATGAAAAACTGTTTTTT
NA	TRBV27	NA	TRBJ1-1	CASSSRTGTDTEAFF	TGTGCCAGCAGTTCCCGGACGGGAACCGACACTGAAGCTTTCTTT
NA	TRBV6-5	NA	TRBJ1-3	CASSFGGSSSGNTIYF	TGTGCCAGCAGTTTCGGAGGGAGTAGCTCTGGAAACACCATATATTTT
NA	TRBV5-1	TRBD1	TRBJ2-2	CASSLSGTGATGELFF	TGCGCCAGCAGCTTGTCCGGGACAGGAGCCACCGGGGAGCTGTTTTTT
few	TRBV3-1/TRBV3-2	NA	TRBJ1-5	CASSFGLGNQPQHF	TGTGCCAGCAGCTTCGGACTGGGCAATCAGCCCCAGCATTTT
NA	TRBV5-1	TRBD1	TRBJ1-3	CASRWTGTGNTIYF	TGCGCCAGCAGATGGACAGGGACTGGAAACACCATATATTTT
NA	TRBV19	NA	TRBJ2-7	CASSMRARSYEQYF	TGTGCCAGTAGTATGCGGGCCCGCTCCTACGAGCAGTACTTC
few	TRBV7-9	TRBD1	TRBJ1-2	CASREGQGYGYTF	TGTGCCAGCAGGGAGGGACAGGGCTATGGCTACACCTTC
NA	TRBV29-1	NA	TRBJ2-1	CSVRFSGMDEQFF	TGCAGCGTTCGCTTTAGCGGAATGGATGAGCAGTTCTTC
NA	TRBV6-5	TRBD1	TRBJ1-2	CASNPDRARYGYTF	TGTGCCAGCAATCCGGACAGGGCAAGATATGGCTACACCTTC
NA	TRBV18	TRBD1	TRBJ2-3	CASSPNEGQGADTQYF	TGTGCCAGCTCACCTAATGAGGGACAGGGGGCAGATACGCAGTATTTT
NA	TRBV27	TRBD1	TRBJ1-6	CASRHGQGANSPLHF	TGTGCCAGCAGACATGGACAGGGGGCGAATTCACCCCTCCACTTT
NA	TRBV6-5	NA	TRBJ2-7	CASSSAGYEQYF	TGTGCCAGCAGTTCCGCAGGGTACGAGCAGTACTTC
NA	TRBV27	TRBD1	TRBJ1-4	CASSPSTGANEKLFF	TGTGCCAGCAGTCCCTCGACAGGGGCTAATGAAAAACTGTTTTTT
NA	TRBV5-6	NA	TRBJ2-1	CASSLGGEQFF	TGTGCCAGCAGCTTGGGCGGTGAGCAGTTCTTC
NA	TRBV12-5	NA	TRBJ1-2	CASGFQTGGGYTF	TGTGCTAGTGGTTTCCAGACGGGGGGTGGCTACACCTTC
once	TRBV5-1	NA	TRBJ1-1	CASSLAAGMNTEAFF	TGCGCCAGCAGCTTGGCCGCAGGGATGAACACTGAAGCTTTCTTT
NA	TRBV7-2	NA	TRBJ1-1	CASSPRGVNTEAFF	TGTGCCAGCAGCCCCAGGGGCGTGAACACTGAAGCTTTCTTT
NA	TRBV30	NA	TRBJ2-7	CAWMVLGQGIAYF	TGTGCCTGGATGGTTTTAGGGCAGGGGATCGCGTACTTC
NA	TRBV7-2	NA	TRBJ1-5	CASSPRGGSNQPQHF	TGTGCCAGCAGCCCACGGGGGGGTAGCAATCAGCCCCAGCATTTT
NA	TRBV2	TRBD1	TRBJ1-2	CASRGDRGLNYGYTF	TGTGCCAGCAGGGGTGACAGGGGGTTAAACTATGGCTACACCTTC
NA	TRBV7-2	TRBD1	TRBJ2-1	CASSLGTGMGSEQFF	TGTGCCAGCAGCTTAGGGACAGGGATGGGCAGTGAGCAGTTCTTC
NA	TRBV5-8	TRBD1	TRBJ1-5	CASSYPRTGRGNQPQHF	TGTGCCAGCAGCTACCCGAGGACAGGCCGAGGCAATCAGCCCCAGCATTTT
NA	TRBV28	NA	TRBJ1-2	CASSQGGNGYTF	TGTGCCAGCAGTCAAGGCGGGAATGGCTACACCTTC
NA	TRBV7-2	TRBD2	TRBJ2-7	CASSLGRGGASSYEQYF	TGTGCCAGCAGCTTAGGCCGGGGGGGCGCGAGCTCCTACGAGCAGTACTTC
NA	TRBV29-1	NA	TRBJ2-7	CSVIRGDYEQYF	TGCAGCGTTATTAGGGGTGACTACGAGCAGTACTTC
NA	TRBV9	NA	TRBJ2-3	CASSGYGGADTQYF	TGTGCCAGCAGCGGGTATGGAGGGGCAGATACGCAGTATTTT
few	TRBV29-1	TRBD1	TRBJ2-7	CSVERTGRQYF	TGCAGCGTCGAGAGGACAGGCAGGCAGTACTTC
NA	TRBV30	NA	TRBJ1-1	CAWSVEAGTEAFF	TGTGCCTGGAGTGTTGAAGCAGGCACTGAAGCTTTCTTT
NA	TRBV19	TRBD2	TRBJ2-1	CASRDERGGNEQFF	TGTGCCAGTAGAGACGAGCGGGGGGGGAATGAGCAGTTCTTC
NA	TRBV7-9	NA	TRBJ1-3	CASTARTGDGNTIYF	TGTGCCAGCACCGCCAGAACGGGGGATGGAAACACCATATATTTT
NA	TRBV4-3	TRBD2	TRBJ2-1	CASSPAAGGAYEQFF	TGCGCCAGCAGCCCCGCGGCGGGAGGGGCCTATGAGCAGTTCTTC
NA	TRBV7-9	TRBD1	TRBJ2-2	CASSFSDRANTGELFF	TGTGCCAGCAGCTTCAGTGACAGGGCTAACACCGGGGAGCTGTTTTTT
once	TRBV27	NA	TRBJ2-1	CASKGAGFLVEQFF	TGTGCCAGCAAGGGGGCGGGATTCCTTGTAGAGCAGTTCTTC
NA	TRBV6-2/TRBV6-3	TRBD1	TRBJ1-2	CASSGGQNYGYTF	TGTGCCAGCAGTGGGGGACAGAACTATGGCTACACCTTC
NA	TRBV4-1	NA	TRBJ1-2	CASSRMDNSEGYTF	TGCGCCAGCAGCCGGATGGACAACTCGGAGGGCTACACCTTC
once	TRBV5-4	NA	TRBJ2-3	CASSLADRDTQYF	TGTGCCAGCAGCTTGGCTGACAGAGATACGCAGTATTTT
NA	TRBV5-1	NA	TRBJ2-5	CASSLGRGAETQYF	TGCGCCAGCAGCTTGGGGAGGGGTGCGGAGACCCAGTACTTC
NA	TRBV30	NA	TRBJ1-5	CAWSATTGNQPQHF	TGTGCCTGGAGTGCCACCACGGGCAATCAGCCCCAGCATTTT